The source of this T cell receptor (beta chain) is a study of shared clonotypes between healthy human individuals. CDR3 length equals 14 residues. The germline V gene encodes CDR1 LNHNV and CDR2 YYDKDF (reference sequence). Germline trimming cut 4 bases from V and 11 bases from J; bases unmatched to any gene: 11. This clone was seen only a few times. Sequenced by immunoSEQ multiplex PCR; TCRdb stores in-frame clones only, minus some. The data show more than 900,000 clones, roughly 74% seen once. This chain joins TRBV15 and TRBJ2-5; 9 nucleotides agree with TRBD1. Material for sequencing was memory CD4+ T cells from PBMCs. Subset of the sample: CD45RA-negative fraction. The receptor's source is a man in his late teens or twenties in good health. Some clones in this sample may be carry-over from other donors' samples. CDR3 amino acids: CATSKGQGLGRQYF. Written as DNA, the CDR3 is TGTGCCACCAGCAAGGGACAGGGCCTGGGACGACAGTACTTC.